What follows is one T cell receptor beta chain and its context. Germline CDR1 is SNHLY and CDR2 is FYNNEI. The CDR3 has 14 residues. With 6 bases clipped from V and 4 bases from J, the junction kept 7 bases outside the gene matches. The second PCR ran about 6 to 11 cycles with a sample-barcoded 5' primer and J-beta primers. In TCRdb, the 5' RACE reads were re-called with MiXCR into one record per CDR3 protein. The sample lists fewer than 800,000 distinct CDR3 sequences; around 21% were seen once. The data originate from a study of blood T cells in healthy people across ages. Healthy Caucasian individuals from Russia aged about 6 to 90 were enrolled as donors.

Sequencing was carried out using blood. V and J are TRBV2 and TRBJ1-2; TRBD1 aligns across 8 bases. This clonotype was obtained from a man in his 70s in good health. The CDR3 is CASRSGGFPYGYTF. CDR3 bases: TGTGCCAGCAGGTCAGGGGGCTTTCCCTATGGCTACACCTTC.